Listed below are T cell receptor beta chains from one sample, sequenced in a study of blood T cell repertoires in COVID-19. Assay used: immunoSEQ multiplex PCR; TCRdb lists only in-frame clones, some missing. The sample holds about 330,000 clones; 80% to 90% are singletons and the top ten take about 6%. Material: peripheral blood. The source is a man aged 18 to 35 who had recovered from COVID-19. Both conserved end residues are part of each CDR3. Fields, in order: J gene, D gene, clone size, V gene, CDR3 protein, CDR3 DNA. The D gene is left open where the match is weak. Expanded clones are given a class, and other clones once, few, many or no size at all.

TRBJ1-4 | TRBD1 | NA | TRBV6-5 | CASRRGLATNEKLFF | TGTGCCAGCAGGAGGGGGCTTGCAACTAATGAAAAACTGTTTTTT
TRBJ2-6 | TRBD1 | NA | TRBV11-2 | CASSQISGQGARGANVLTF | TGTGCCAGCAGCCAAATCTCGGGACAGGGGGCGCGCGGGGCCAACGTCCTGACTTTC
TRBJ2-1 | TRBD1 | NA | TRBV5-1 | CASSLGQGNNEQFF | TGCGCCAGCAGCTTAGGACAGGGAAACAATGAGCAGTTCTTC
TRBJ2-1 | TRBD2 | NA | TRBV6-5 | CASSLLGGGDNEQFF | TGTGCCAGCAGTTTACTCGGCGGGGGGGACAATGAGCAGTTCTTC
TRBJ2-1 | TRBD2 | NA | TRBV3-1/TRBV3-2 | CASSQELAAGADEQFF | TGTGCCAGCAGCCAAGAATTGGCAGCGGGGGCTGATGAGCAGTTCTTC
TRBJ1-6 | NA | NA | TRBV7-2 | CASSPREGGHSPLHF | TGTGCCAGCAGCCCCCGTGAGGGAGGGCATTCACCCCTCCACTTT
TRBJ1-4 | NA | NA | TRBV27 | CASSSGTWGEKLFF | TGTGCCAGCAGTTCCGGGACTTGGGGCGAAAAACTGTTTTTT
TRBJ2-3 | TRBD2 | NA | TRBV19 | CASSSRSPSGGPTDTQYF | TGTGCCAGTAGTTCTCGCAGCCCCAGCGGGGGCCCCACAGATACGCAGTATTTT
TRBJ2-5 | TRBD2 | NA | TRBV19 | CASSISGGGRAQETQYF | TGTGCCAGTAGTATTTCGGGGGGCGGGAGGGCCCAAGAGACCCAGTACTTC
TRBJ2-7 | NA | NA | TRBV5-4 | CASSYTDRSYEQYF | TGTGCCAGCAGCTACACCGACAGGTCCTACGAGCAGTACTTC
TRBJ2-3 | TRBD1 | NA | TRBV9 | CASSGAGTGGADTQYF | TGTGCCAGCAGCGGCGCGGGGACAGGGGGCGCAGATACGCAGTATTTT
TRBJ1-6 | TRBD1 | NA | TRBV6-5 | CASSRQGEDNSPLHF | TGTGCCAGCAGCCGACAGGGAGAAGATAATTCACCCCTCCACTTT
TRBJ2-5 | TRBD2 | NA | TRBV5-5 | CASDSTSGGETQYF | TGTGCCAGCGACTCGACTAGCGGGGGAGAGACCCAGTACTTC
TRBJ1-1 | TRBD1 | NA | TRBV7-6 | CASSPTGDGKPEAFF | TGTGCCAGCAGCCCGACAGGGGACGGAAAGCCTGAAGCTTTCTTT
TRBJ1-4 | TRBD1 | NA | TRBV3-1/TRBV3-2 | CASSQGDRLFANEKLFF | TGTGCCAGCAGCCAGGGGGACAGGCTTTTTGCTAATGAAAAACTGTTTTTT
TRBJ2-5 | TRBD2 | NA | TRBV6-1 | CASSVLLAGGTETQYF | TGTGCCAGCAGTGTCCTGCTAGCGGGAGGGACAGAGACCCAGTACTTC
TRBJ1-5 | NA | NA | TRBV10-3 | CAISDNYSNQPQHF | TGTGCCATCAGTGATAATTATAGCAATCAGCCCCAGCATTTT
TRBJ1-1 | NA | NA | TRBV2 | CASRLGREGQAKAQVTEAFF | TGTGCCAGCAGATTAGGCAGGGAGGGCCAGGCCAAGGCCCAGGTCACTGAAGCTTTCTTT
TRBJ2-1 | NA | few | TRBV5-1 | CASSLEGAVYNEQFF | TGCGCCAGCAGCTTGGAAGGGGCCGTTTACAATGAGCAGTTCTTC
TRBJ1-6 | TRBD1 | once | TRBV5-1 | CASSGRTGSDSPLHF | TGCGCCAGCAGCGGGAGGACAGGGAGCGATTCACCCCTCCACTTT
TRBJ2-3 | TRBD1 | NA | TRBV6-5 | CASSVDRGRTDTQYF | TGTGCCAGCAGCGTCGACAGGGGTCGCACAGATACGCAGTATTTT
TRBJ2-1 | TRBD2 | few | TRBV3-1/TRBV3-2 | CASSLHLAGDEQFF | TGTGCCAGCAGCCTACACTTAGCGGGAGATGAGCAGTTCTTC
TRBJ1-3 | NA | NA | TRBV7-9 | CASSLARGIYSGNTIYF | TGTGCCAGCAGCTTAGCGCGAGGTATATACTCTGGAAACACCATATATTTT
TRBJ2-1 | TRBD2 | NA | TRBV9 | CASSVEAGGPNEQFF | TGTGCCAGCAGCGTAGAAGCGGGGGGGCCCAATGAGCAGTTCTTC
TRBJ1-2 | NA | NA | TRBV7-6 | CASSLSVLRGLRGYTF | TGTGCCAGCAGCTTATCGGTTTTGCGGGGGCTAAGAGGCTACACCTTC